The following is a T cell receptor (beta chain) sequence with its context. Its antigen is undetermined. PCR was performed using 60 Vbeta and 13 Jbeta primers. The method was immunoSEQ multiplex PCR; TCRdb's version includes in-frame clones alone and lacks a portion of them. The table lists more than 130,000 clones, more than 75% of them singletons. The data were obtained in a study of cytomegalovirus exposure and HLA in healthy donors. As for the study in general: Genotyping of 430 or so donors showed that around 81% belonged to the Caucasian-associated ancestry cluster. Findings of the study overall: Most TCRs appeared rarely, but some public TCRs recurred in many donors. Among immune exposure information, only CMV serostatus was available. The authors considered a cluster of highly shared sequence variants likely to be a sequencing artifact.

This clonotype was sampled from a male donor in good health and CMV-seronegative. The sample comprised PBMCs.

CDR3 amino acids: CASSLQQVETQYF. The CDR3 nucleotides read TGTGCCAGCAGCTTACAACAGGTAGAGACCCAGTACTTC. V gene TRBV7-9 combines with J gene TRBJ2-5; D is possibly TRBD1 (5 bases). The CDR3 spans 13 residues. Trimming pared 2 bases from V and 4 bases from J, leaving 8 bases between. In germline, CDR1 is SEHNR, CDR2 FQNEAQ (reference sequence).